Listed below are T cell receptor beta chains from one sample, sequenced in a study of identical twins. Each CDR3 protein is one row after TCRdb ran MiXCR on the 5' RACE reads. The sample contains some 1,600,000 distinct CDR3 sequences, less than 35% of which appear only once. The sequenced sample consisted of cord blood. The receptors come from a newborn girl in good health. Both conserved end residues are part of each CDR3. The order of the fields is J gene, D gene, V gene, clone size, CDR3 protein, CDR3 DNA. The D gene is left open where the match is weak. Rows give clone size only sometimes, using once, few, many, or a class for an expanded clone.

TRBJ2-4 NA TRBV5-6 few CASSPGLQAVQYF TGTGCCAGCAGCCCGGGACTTCAAGCGGTTCAGTACTTC
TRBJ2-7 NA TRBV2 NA CASSELAGTYEQYF TGTGCCAGCAGTGAATTGGCAGGGACCTACGAGCAGTACTTC
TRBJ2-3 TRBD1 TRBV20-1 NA CSAKPGGSTDTQYF TGCAGTGCTAAGCCAGGGGGTAGCACAGATACGCAGTATTTT
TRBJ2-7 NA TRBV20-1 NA CSATPGFGYEQYF TGCAGTGCTACTCCAGGGTTCGGCTACGAGCAGTACTTC
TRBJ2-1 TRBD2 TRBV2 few CAASGNGGEQFF TGTGCGGCCAGCGGGAATGGGGGTGAGCAGTTCTTC
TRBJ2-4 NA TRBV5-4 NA CASSLGAGDPGNIQYF TGTGCCAGCAGCTTGGGGGCAGGGGATCCGGGAAACATTCAGTACTTC
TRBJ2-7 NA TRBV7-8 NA CASSPGMSYEQYF TGTGCCAGCAGCCCGGGGATGTCCTACGAGCAGTACTTC
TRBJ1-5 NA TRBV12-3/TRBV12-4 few CASSHTGHSNQPQHF TGTGCCAGCAGTCATACGGGACATAGCAATCAGCCCCAGCATTTT
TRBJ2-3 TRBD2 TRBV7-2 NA CASSLAGVSGRVMGTDTQYF TGTGCCAGCAGCTTAGCTGGGGTCAGCGGGAGGGTTATGGGCACAGATACGCAGTATTTT
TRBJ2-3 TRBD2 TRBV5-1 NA CASSRRTSGSFPDTQYF TGCGCCAGCAGCCGTAGGACTAGCGGGAGTTTCCCAGATACGCAGTATTTT
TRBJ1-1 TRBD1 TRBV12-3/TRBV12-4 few CASSLWTGGYAFF TGTGCCAGCAGTCTATGGACAGGGGGGTATGCTTTCTTT
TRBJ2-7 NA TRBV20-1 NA CSAKRTARSYEQYF TGCAGTGCCAAACGGACCGCGAGGAGCTACGAGCAGTACTTC
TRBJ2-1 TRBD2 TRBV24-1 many CATSDPGGADNEQFF TGTGCCACCAGTGACCCGGGAGGTGCCGACAATGAGCAGTTCTTC
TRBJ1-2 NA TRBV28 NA CASSLNPGANYDYTF TGTGCCAGCAGTTTAAACCCCGGGGCTAACTATGACTACACCTTC
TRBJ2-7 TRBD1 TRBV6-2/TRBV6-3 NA CATRDSSYEQYF TGTGCCACTCGGGACAGTTCCTACGAGCAGTACTTC
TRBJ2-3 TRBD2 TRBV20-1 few CSALKSGRSSDTQYF TGCAGTGCTCTTAAAAGCGGGAGGTCGTCAGATACGCAGTATTTT